These 19 T cell receptor beta chains were all obtained from the same sample, sequenced in a study of T cell repertoires in cytomegalovirus infection. One entry per CDR3 protein, called by TCRdb with MiXCR from the reads. The table has approximately 590,000 distinct CDR3 sequences, about 39% seen once. Their target antigens are unknown. The source material was cultured PBMCs, sampled from culture after CMV antigen stimulation. The receptors stem from a human donor in good health (CMV status not recorded). Some clones in this sample may be carry-over from other donors' samples.

This clonotype appeared many times. The genes are TRBV7-2 and TRBJ1-2, with TRBD1 as a possible D gene (6 bases). Deletions cut 5 bases from V and 6 bases from J, with 16 bases between. Germline-derived CDR1 and CDR2 are SGHTA and FQGNSA. The CDR3 is 14 residues long. The CDR3 here is CASSRRQELDGYTF. CDR3 in DNA: TGTGCCAGCAGCCGCAGACAGGAGCTGGATGGCTACACCTTC.

This clonotype showed up just a few times. V gene TRBV6-5 combines with J gene TRBJ2-3; D is perhaps TRBD1 (6 bases). CDR1 is MNHEY and CDR2 is SVGAGI in the germline V gene. This CDR3 contains 17 residues. Trimming cost V 0 bases and J 0 bases, with 13 bases left between them. This CDR3 reads CASSYSLGGTSTDTQYF. The CDR3 bases are TGTGCCAGCAGTTACTCCCTAGGGGGAACTAGCACAGATACGCAGTATTTT.

The table lists this clonotype with a few counts. This chain links TRBV6-1 with TRBJ2-5, with 7 nucleotides matching TRBD2. CDR3 length: 14 amino acids. Per germline, CDR1 MNHNS and CDR2 SASEGT. The V segment lost 8 bases and the J segment 0 bases; nucleotides outside the gene matches: 6. In DNA, the CDR3 is TGTGCCAGCGGGGGGGAGGGACACCAAGAGACCCAGTACTTC. This translates into CASGGEGHQETQYF.

This clonotype has more than one count but fewer than ten. V gene TRBV7-2 combines with J gene TRBJ2-2; no clear D gene. V was shortened by 3 bases and J by 8 bases, with 7 bases between the two germline ends. This CDR3 contains 12 residues. Germline CDR1 is SGHTA and CDR2 is FQGNSA. The CDR3 loop reads CASSFFLGELFF. CDR3 nucleotides: TGTGCCAGCAGCTTCTTCCTGGGGGAGCTGTTTTTT.

The chain carries TRBV6-1 and TRBJ1-2; no definite D call. V was cut by 6 bases and J by 8 bases, with 7 bases left in between. This CDR3 region has 10 residues. The germline V gene has CDR1 MNHNS and CDR2 SASEGT. The CDR3 loop reads CASRASGYTF. CDR3 DNA sequence: TGTGCCAGCAGAGCTTCCGGCTACACCTTC.

V usage is TRBV28 and J usage is TRBJ1-5, with TRBD1 matching 7 bases. CDR3 length equals 17 residues. The V gene end was trimmed by 5 bases and the J gene end by 0 bases; junction bases not matched to a gene: 10. Germline assignment: CDR1 MDHEN and CDR2 SYDVKM. CDR3 loop: CASSPPQGGSSNQPQHF. CDR3 DNA: TGTGCCAGCAGTCCACCTCAGGGGGGTAGTAGCAATCAGCCCCAGCATTTT.

This clonotype was counted only a few times. The chain recombines TRBV7-2 with TRBJ1-1, with a weak D call TRBD1 (5 bases). Trimming removed 1 base at V and 3 bases at J, with 12 bases between. There are 15 residues in the CDR3. From germline, CDR1 is SGHTA and CDR2 FQGNSA. The CDR3 region has the DNA TGTGCCAGCAGCTTAGTGTTGAAGGGACACACTGAAGCTTTCTTT. Translating it yields CASSLVLKGHTEAFF.

This clonotype occurred a few times. The rearrangement joins TRBV7-9 to TRBJ2-2, with D perhaps given as TRBD1 or TRBD2 (6 bases each). Per germline, CDR1 SEHNR and CDR2 FQNEAQ (reference sequence). Trimming took 5 bases from V and 2 from J, leaving 15 bases between them. This CDR3 has 16 residues. The CDR3 protein is CASSPLGGRNTGELFF. The CDR3 DNA sequence: TGTGCCAGCAGCCCTCTGGGGGGCCGAAACACCGGGGAGCTGTTTTTT.

This clonotype was counted many times. V and J are TRBV7-2 and TRBJ2-7; either TRBD1 or TRBD2 may supply D (7 bases each). V was shortened by 5 bases and J by 4 bases, with 18 bases between the two germline ends. The CDR3 covers 15 residues. The germline V gene encodes CDR1 SGHTA and CDR2 FQGNSA. CDR3 nucleotide sequence: TGTGCCAGCAGCCTCACAGGGGTTAGCGGGTACGAGCAGTACTTC. Amino acid sequence: CASSLTGVSGYEQYF. Drawing the rest from reference TRBV7-2 and TRBJ2-7, the complete variable domain is GAGVSQSPSNKVTEKGKDVELRCDPISGHTALYWYRQSLGQGLEFLIYFQGNSAPDKSGLPSDRFSAERTGGSVSTLTIQRTQQEDSAVYLCASSLTGVSGYEQYFGPGTRLTVT.

This clonotype was seen only a few times. V is TRBV12-3 or TRBV12-4 and J is TRBJ1-1, with D hard to call. The CDR3 runs to 14 residues. Trimming left V 3 bases short and J 1 base short, with 9 bases between. The CDR3 sequence is CASSFVFSNTEAFF. Here the CDR3 DNA reads TGTGCCAGCAGTTTTGTGTTTTCGAACACTGAAGCTTTCTTT.

This chain joins TRBV28 and TRBJ2-5; 12 nucleotides match TRBD2. V shed 9 bases and J 4 bases; nucleotides not matched to a gene: 3. CDR1 is MDHEN and CDR2 is SYDVKM in the germline V gene. The CDR3 contains 13 residues. CDR3 sequence reads: CASGLAGRETQYF. The CDR3, as DNA: TGTGCCAGTGGACTAGCGGGAAGAGAGACCCAGTACTTC.

The V and J genes are TRBV4-2 and TRBJ1-2; possibly TRBD1 for D (6 bases). CDR3 size: 14 residues. Per germline, CDR1 LGHNA and CDR2 YNFKEQ. Trimming cost V 0 bases and J 4 bases, with 9 bases left between them. The CDR3 nucleotides read TGTGCCAGCAGCCAAGATCTGGACAGCTATGGCTACACCTTC. Translation gives CASSQDLDSYGYTF.

This clonotype has only a few counts. The rearrangement joins TRBV20-1 to TRBJ2-1; D unresolved. The CDR3 has 13 amino acids. Germline V gene sequence: CDR1 DFQATT, CDR2 SNEGSKA (reference sequence). V was shortened by 5 bases and J by 4 bases, with 12 bases between the two germline ends. The CDR3, as DNA: TGCAGTGCTCCTAGGACGATATACAATGAGCAGTTCTTC. Protein product: CSAPRTIYNEQFF.

The chain recombines TRBV2 with TRBJ1-5; 7 nucleotides line up with TRBD1. CDR3 length: 17 residues. CDR1 and CDR2 (germline): SNHLY, FYNNEI. Losses at the gene ends were 6 bases for V and 0 bases for J; bases not matched to a gene: 11. The CDR3 sequence is CASRRTGINHSNQPQHF. DNA for the CDR3: TGTGCCAGCAGGCGGACAGGAATTAACCATAGCAATCAGCCCCAGCATTTT.

A few counts support this clonotype. This CDR3 is CASRFDSNTGELFF. CDR3 coding DNA: TGTGCCAGCAGGTTCGACAGTAACACCGGGGAGCTGTTTTTT. The chain has TRBV7-4 and TRBJ2-2, with TRBD1 as a possible D gene (5 bases). V lost 6 bases, J lost 2 bases, and 10 bases lay in between. Per the germline V gene, CDR1 is SGHVT and CDR2 is SQSDAQ. This CDR3 is 14 amino acids long.

This chain joins TRBV7-3 and TRBJ2-1; TRBD1 is a possible D gene (6 bases). Germline V gene sequence: CDR1 SGHTA, CDR2 FQGTGA. The CDR3 sequence is 15 residues long. V was pared by 2 bases and J by 8 bases, with 16 bases between. This CDR3 reads CASSLGGESLYEQFF. In DNA, the CDR3 is TGTGCCAGCAGCTTAGGGGGCGAATCCCTATATGAGCAGTTCTTC.

The J gene is TRBJ2-3, the V gene TRBV18, with 10 positions matching TRBD2. The CDR3 is made up of 15 amino acids. J lost 3 bases, V lost 5 bases, and 5 bases had no gene match. Germline V gives CDR1 KGHSH, CDR2 LQKENI. Written as DNA, the CDR3 is TGTGCCAGCTCAACCCGGACTAGCGGAACAGATACGCAGTATTTT. Its translation: CASSTRTSGTDTQYF.

The chain recombines TRBV2 with TRBJ2-1, with 8 nucleotides matching TRBD2. The V gene's germline CDR1 is SNHLY and CDR2 FYNNEI. The CDR3 totals 13 residues. V was clipped by 7 bases and J by 3 bases; unmatched bases: 2. This CDR3 is CASKRERYNEQFF. In DNA, the CDR3 is TGTGCCAGCAAGCGGGAGCGCTACAATGAGCAGTTCTTC.

The chain has TRBV7-4 and TRBJ1-1, with D maybe TRBD1 (6 bases). Trimming pared 6 bases from V and 5 bases from J, leaving 19 bases between. The germline V gene encodes CDR1 SGHVT and CDR2 SQSDAQ. This CDR3 has 15 residues. Here the CDR3 DNA reads TGTGCCAGCAGTCTATCCGGGGGGGGCAGAACTGAAGCTTTCTTT. It is translated as CASSLSGGGRTEAFF.